This TCR beta chain originates from a study of early T cells in non-severe SARS-CoV-2 infection. TCRdb ran MiXCR on the 5' RACE reads and lists one entry per CDR3 protein. The sample includes fewer than 85,000 distinct CDR3 sequences, 11% seen only once; the top ten take 12%. The CDR3 has 14 residues. CDR1 is MDHEN, CDR2 SYDVKM, per germline. Trimming removed 7 bases from V and 14 bases from J, with 26 bases in between. On this clonotype itself: As yet, its antigen is unknown.

Regarding the study as a whole: VDJdb matching favored anti-spike CD8 responses, missing private and CD4 specificities.

J is TRBJ1-2 and V is TRBV28, with D perhaps matching TRBD1 (6 bases). This TCR was recovered from an adult who was a healthcare worker with PCR-confirmed SARS-CoV-2 infection or an uninfected control (not recorded which). The input for sequencing was whole blood, taken at baseline. Written as DNA, the CDR3 is TGTGCCAGCAACTACCGCGGACAGCTTGCGCTCGGGACCTTC. It codes for CASNYRGQLALGTF.